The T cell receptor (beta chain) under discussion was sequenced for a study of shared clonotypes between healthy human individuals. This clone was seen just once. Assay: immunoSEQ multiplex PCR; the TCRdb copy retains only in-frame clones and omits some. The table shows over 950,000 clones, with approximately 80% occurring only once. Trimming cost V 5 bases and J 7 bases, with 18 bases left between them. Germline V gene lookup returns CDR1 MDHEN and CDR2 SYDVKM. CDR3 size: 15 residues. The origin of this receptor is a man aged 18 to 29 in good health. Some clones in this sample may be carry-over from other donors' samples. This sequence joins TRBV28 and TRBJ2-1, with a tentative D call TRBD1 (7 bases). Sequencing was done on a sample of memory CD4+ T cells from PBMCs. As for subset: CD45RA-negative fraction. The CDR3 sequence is CASSPPGPGGNEQFF. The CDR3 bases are TGTGCCAGCAGTCCTCCGGGCCCAGGGGGGAATGAGCAGTTCTTC.